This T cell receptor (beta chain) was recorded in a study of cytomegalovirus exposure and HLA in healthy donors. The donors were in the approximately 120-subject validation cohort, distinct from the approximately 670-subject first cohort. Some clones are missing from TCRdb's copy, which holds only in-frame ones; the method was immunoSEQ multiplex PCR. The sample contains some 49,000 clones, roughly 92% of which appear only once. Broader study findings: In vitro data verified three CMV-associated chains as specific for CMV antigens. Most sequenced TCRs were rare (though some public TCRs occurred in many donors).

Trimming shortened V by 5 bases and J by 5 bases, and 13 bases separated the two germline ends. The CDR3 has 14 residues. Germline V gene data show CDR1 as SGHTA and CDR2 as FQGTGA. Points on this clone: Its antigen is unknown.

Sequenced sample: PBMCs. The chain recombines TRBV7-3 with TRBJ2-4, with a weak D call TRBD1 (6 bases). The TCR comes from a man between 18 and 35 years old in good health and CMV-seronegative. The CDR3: CASSPTGPENIQYF. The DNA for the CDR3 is TGTGCCAGCAGCCCGACAGGTCCGGAAAACATTCAGTACTTC.